The 29 T cell receptor beta chains listed next were all sequenced from one sample in a study of glioma-infiltrating T cells after dendritic cell vaccination. TCRdb's table, derived via immunoSEQ multiplex PCR, lists solely in-frame clones and lacks some. The repertoire includes under 100,000 clones, about 85% of them detected once, and over 2.5% sits in the top ten. The specimen comprised blood, sampled before dendritic cell vaccination. These TCRs come from a human donor with glioblastoma.

This clone turned up a few times. This rearrangement joins TRBV5-6 to TRBJ2-2, with D maybe TRBD1 (7 bases). The CDR3 spans 18 residues. V was pared by 0 bases and J by 6 bases, with 21 bases between. CDR1 is SGHDT, CDR2 YYEEEE, per germline. CDR3 bases: TGTGCCAGCAGCTTGGGGTTCGCCGCCGGAGGGGGCTCCGGGGAGCTGTTTTTT. This translates into CASSLGFAAGGGSGELFF. Using reference TRBV5-6 and TRBJ2-2 for the parts outside the CDR3, the full variable domain is DAGVTQSPTHLIKTRGQQVTLRCSPKSGHDTVSWYQQALGQGPQFIFQYYEEEERQRGNFPDRFSGHQFPNYSSELNVNALLLGDSALYLCASSLGFAAGGGSGELFFGEGSRLTVL.

This clone came up a few times. J is TRBJ1-5 and V is TRBV7-2; TRBD1 aligns across 7 bases. V lost 2 bases, J lost 7 bases, and 2 bases stayed unmatched. Germline V gives CDR1 SGHTA, CDR2 FQGNSA. The CDR3 contains 13 residues. CDR3 sequence (DNA): TGTGCCAGCAGCTTACAGGGGGACCAGCCCCAGCATTTT. This codes for CASSLQGDQPQHF.

This chain links TRBV4-1 with TRBJ1-2; D is ambiguous. From germline, CDR1 is MGHRA and CDR2 YSYEKL. This CDR3 is built from 14 residues. Trimming removed 1 base from V and 4 bases from J, with 10 bases in between. The CDR3: CASSQVMAVYGYTF. The CDR3 DNA sequence: TGCGCCAGCAGCCAAGTTATGGCGGTCTATGGCTACACCTTC.

The chain uses TRBV13 and TRBJ2-3; 11 nucleotides agree with TRBD2. Per the germline V gene, CDR1 is PRHDT and CDR2 is FYEKMQ (reference sequence). V dropped 2 bases and J dropped 5; count of bases not matched to a gene: 3. This CDR3 has 15 amino acids. The CDR3 reads CASSLYTSGRDTQYF. DNA of the CDR3: TGTGCCAGCAGCTTATACACTAGCGGGAGAGATACGCAGTATTTT.

V usage is TRBV7-2 and J usage is TRBJ2-7; no clear D gene. The V gene's germline CDR1 is SGHTA and CDR2 FQGNSA. This CDR3 has 13 amino acids. V dropped 5 bases and J dropped 6 bases, with 14 bases sitting between them. CDR3 amino acids: CASSQVERVEQYF. The CDR3 DNA reads as TGTGCCAGCAGCCAAGTCGAACGGGTCGAGCAGTACTTC.

The rearrangement links TRBV9 to TRBJ1-6; no clear D gene. Trimming stripped 4 bases from V and 0 bases from J, with 8 bases between. The CDR3 consists of 15 residues. CDR1 SGDLS and CDR2 YYNGEE come from the germline V gene. This CDR3 reads CASSFRGSYNSPLHF. The CDR3 DNA reads as TGTGCCAGCAGCTTTCGAGGCTCCTATAATTCACCCCTCCACTTT.

The chain recombines TRBV6-5 with TRBJ1-2; D uncertain. Germline-derived CDR1 and CDR2 are MNHEY and SVGAGI. The CDR3 extends over 15 amino acids. Trimming removed 0 bases at V and 6 bases at J, with 14 bases between. The CDR3 region has the DNA TGTGCCAGCAGTTACTCTTCCAAAAGAGGGAATGGCTACACCTTC. Residues: CASSYSSKRGNGYTF.

A note on this clone: Germline and junction disagree at one end, which may indicate a read error. The CDR3, as DNA: TGTGCCAGTAGCCCCGGGGAGCGGCCTTGGAATGAGCAGCTCTTC. It yields the protein CASSPGERPWNEQLF. The chain links TRBV19 to TRBJ2-1, with D maybe TRBD2 (5 bases). CDR3 length equals 15 residues. Germline V gives CDR1 LNHDA, CDR2 SQIVND (reference sequence).

The V call is TRBV27, the J call TRBJ1-2, with 7 nucleotides matching TRBD1. Germline V gene data show CDR1 as MNHEY and CDR2 as SMNVEV (reference sequence). CDR3 size: 13 residues. V shed 6 bases and J 8 bases; nucleotides not matched to a gene: 9. For the CDR3, the DNA is TGTGCCAGCAGCCTACAGGGGTTGGGGGGCTACACCTTC. Translating it yields CASSLQGLGGYTF.

The gene calls are TRBV5-1 and TRBJ2-1, with 7 nucleotides matching TRBD2. The CDR3 length is 16 residues. The trim removed 0 bases at V and 4 bases at J, leaving 7 bases unmatched. Germline V gene data show CDR1 as SGHRS and CDR2 as YFSETQ. Here the CDR3 DNA reads TGCGCCAGCAGCTTGGAGGCGGGAGTACGGTACAATGAGCAGTTCTTC. It encodes CASSLEAGVRYNEQFF.

This chain uses TRBV5-1 with TRBJ2-1; D may be TRBD2 (5 bases). Trimming shortened V by 4 bases and J by 6 bases, and 14 bases separated the two germline ends. The length of the CDR3 is 14 residues. Germline V gives CDR1 SGHRS, CDR2 YFSETQ. This CDR3 reads CASSIGLPGNEQFF. The CDR3 DNA sequence: TGCGCCAGCAGCATTGGACTGCCGGGCAATGAGCAGTTCTTC.

In DNA, the CDR3 is TGTGCCAGCAGCTCAGGGACAGGGACGCCCTACGAGCAGTACTTC. Residues: CASSSGTGTPYEQYF. J is TRBJ2-5 and V is TRBV7-2; 9 bases are a match to TRBD1. Gene TRBJ2-7 matches the end of the DNA better, so the J call may be wrong. Germline V CDR1 and CDR2: SGHTA, FQGNSA. This CDR3 contains 15 residues.

The chain has TRBV13 and TRBJ2-5; 10 bases align to TRBD2. This CDR3 has 16 residues. The V and J ends lost 4 bases and 5 bases, in that order; junction bases with no gene match: 10. Germline V lookup: CDR1 PRHDT, CDR2 FYEKMQ (reference sequence). In nucleotides, the CDR3 is TGTGCCAGCAGCTCAAAGCGGGGGGGCCCTCGGGAGACCCAGTACTTC. Amino acid sequence: CASSSKRGGPRETQYF.

V usage is TRBV5-8 and J usage is TRBJ2-5, with D tentatively TRBD2 (5 bases). The CDR3 covers 14 residues. V was trimmed by 6 bases and J by 4 bases, leaving 16 bases between them. Per germline, CDR1 SGHTS and CDR2 YDEGEE. For the CDR3, the DNA is TGTGCCAGCATGCTACCGGGGATGGGAGAGACCCAGTACTTC. Translated, it gives CASMLPGMGETQYF.

The CDR3 nucleotides are TGTGCCAGCAGTTTACATGGTAGCTCTGGGGCCAACGTCCTGACTTTC. Translating it yields CASSLHGSSGANVLTF. V is TRBV27 and J is TRBJ2-6, with D hard to call. Trimming removed 2 bases at V and 0 bases at J, with 8 bases between. This CDR3 has 16 residues. Germline CDR1 is MNHEY and CDR2 is SMNVEV (reference sequence).

This clone showed up just a few times. J is TRBJ1-1 and V is TRBV4-3; no reliable D call. V dropped 1 base and J dropped 3 bases, with 9 bases sitting between them. Germline CDR1 and CDR2: LGHNA and YSLEER. The CDR3 runs 14 residues. DNA for the CDR3: TGCGCCAGCAGCCAAGCGCCGCGGGACACTGAAGCTTTCTTT. Its translation: CASSQAPRDTEAFF.

The V and J genes are TRBV9 and TRBJ1-2, with D possibly being TRBD1 (5 bases). Per germline, CDR1 SGDLS and CDR2 YYNGEE. V lost 5 bases to trimming and J lost 7 bases, with 18 bases between them. The CDR3 is made up of 14 amino acids. DNA for the CDR3: TGTGCCAGCAGTCCTTCCTCCGCGACAGTTGGCTACACCTTC. Translated: CASSPSSATVGYTF.

This clone has only one observation. This chain uses TRBV4-2 with TRBJ1-2; 8 nucleotides line up with TRBD1. The V and J ends lost 4 bases and 3 bases, in that order; junction bases with no gene match: 10. Per the germline V gene, CDR1 is LGHNA and CDR2 is YNFKEQ. This CDR3 contains 16 residues. The CDR3 reads CASSPSRGQAYYGYTF. CDR3 nucleotide sequence: TGTGCCAGCAGCCCCTCCCGGGGACAGGCCTACTATGGCTACACCTTC.

J is TRBJ2-7 and V is TRBV6-5, with 9 bases identical to TRBD1. J lost 6 bases, V lost 4 bases, and 10 bases had no gene match. The length of the CDR3 is 15 residues. In germline, CDR1 is MNHEY, CDR2 SVGAGI. The chain's CDR3 is CASSSPGQGKSEQYF. DNA for the CDR3: TGTGCCAGCAGTTCACCCGGACAGGGGAAAAGCGAGCAGTACTTC.

This chain joins TRBV13 and TRBJ1-1; D perhaps matches TRBD1 (5 bases). The ends were cut back, 5 bases at V and 6 bases at J, with 10 bases in the middle. The CDR3 has 12 residues. Per germline, CDR1 PRHDT and CDR2 FYEKMQ (reference sequence). The CDR3 DNA reads TGTGCCAGCAGCCCCGCGACAGCTGAAGCTTTCTTT. Translating it yields CASSPATAEAFF.

The rearrangement joins TRBV12-5 to TRBJ2-1, with 8 bases fitting TRBD1. The CDR3 covers 15 residues. Losses at the gene ends were 6 bases for V and 0 bases for J; bases not matched to a gene: 4. Germline CDR1 is LGHNT and CDR2 is FRNRAP. In nucleotides, the CDR3 is TGTGCTAGTGGAAACGGACAGGGCTCCTACAATGAGCAGTTCTTC. Translated, it gives CASGNGQGSYNEQFF.

The V gene is TRBV10-2, the J gene TRBJ1-6; D is undetermined. This CDR3 has 13 residues. V shed 3 bases and J shed 12 bases, with 12 bases lying between them. Germline CDR1 is WSHSY and CDR2 is SAAADI. The CDR3 loop is CASSEYAKRPLHF. Here the CDR3 DNA reads TGCGCCAGCAGTGAATACGCGAAGAGACCCCTCCACTTT.

As to this clone: One end of the junction does not line up with germline, which may come from a read error. This rearrangement joins TRBV9 to TRBJ2-4; TRBD2 matches 12 bases. CDR1 is SGDLS, CDR2 YYNGEE, per germline. This CDR3 region has 20 residues. CDR3 region: CASNVVPGLAGTLAKNIQYF. CDR3 bases: TGTGCCAGCAACGTAGTGCCCGGACTAGCGGGAACACTAGCCAAAAACATTCAGTACTTC.

The chain has TRBV4-2 and TRBJ2-1; 11 bases are a match to TRBD2. This CDR3 region has 19 residues. Germline CDR1 and CDR2: LGHNA and YNFKEQ. Germline trimming cut 2 bases from V and 7 bases from J; bases unmatched to any gene: 16. In DNA form, the CDR3 reads TGTGCCAGCAGCCAACGGGTACAGTTAGCGGGAGGGGAGGTAAATGAGCAGTTCTTC. This translates into CASSQRVQLAGGEVNEQFF.

This rearrangement joins TRBV29-1 to TRBJ2-5, with D possibly being TRBD1 (7 bases). The CDR3 contains 13 residues. The V and J ends lost 7 bases and 2 bases respectively, with 14 bases between them. Germline V CDR1 and CDR2: SQVTM, ANQGSEA. The CDR3 protein is CSAGDRHQETQYF. The CDR3 nucleotides read TGCAGCGCGGGGGACAGACATCAAGAGACCCAGTACTTC.

The chain is built from TRBV6-6 and TRBJ2-5; D is undetermined. There are 13 residues in the CDR3. The V gene's germline CDR1 is MNHNY and CDR2 SVGAGI (reference sequence). V lost 2 bases, J lost 9 bases, and 13 bases lay in between. CDR3 protein: CASSYPDYLSQYF. CDR3 coding DNA: TGTGCCAGCAGTTACCCCGATTACTTGTCCCAGTACTTC.

The chain links TRBV6-5 to TRBJ1-1; a weak D match, TRBD1 (5 bases). Per germline, CDR1 MNHEY and CDR2 SVGAGI. The V end lost 2 bases, the J end lost 0 bases, and 7 bases lay between the germline ends. The CDR3 length is 14 residues. The CDR3 sequence: CASSYRGMNTEAFF. The DNA of the CDR3 is TGTGCCAGCAGTTACCGGGGGATGAACACTGAAGCTTTCTTT.

The rearrangement uses TRBV6-5 and TRBJ1-3; 9 bases agree with TRBD1. V lost 6 bases, J lost 4 bases, and 4 bases stayed unmatched. Germline lookup yields CDR1 MNHEY and CDR2 SVGAGI. CDR3 length: 14 residues. The CDR3 sequence: CASSRGQGGNTIYF. In nucleotides, the CDR3 is TGTGCCAGCAGCCGAGGACAGGGGGGAAACACCATATATTTT.

This clone was picked up a small number of times. V is TRBV2 and J is TRBJ1-6; tentative D call: TRBD1 (5 bases). CDR1 is SNHLY and CDR2 is FYNNEI in the germline V gene. The CDR3 totals 13 residues. Trimming stripped 10 bases from V and 9 bases from J, with 16 bases between. The CDR3 sequence: CATGTKEGSPLHF. CDR3 nucleotide sequence: TGTGCCACCGGGACCAAGGAGGGTTCACCCCTCCACTTT.